This TCR beta chain originates from a study of T cells expressing NK-cell markers. This CDR3 contains 13 residues. Following a re-call of the 5' RACE reads, TCRdb has one entry per CDR3 protein and lacks DNA. This listing includes a few hundred thousand distinct CDR3 sequences. The sequenced material came from blood T cells: a sorted CD56 or NKG2C T cell subset, CD4+ or CD8+ T cells, or bulk PBMC T cells (not recorded which). This TCR derives from a man aged 18 to 69 in good health. The J gene is TRBJ1-5, the V gene TRBV12-3 or TRBV12-4. CDR3 sequence reads: CASRGRWDQPQHF.